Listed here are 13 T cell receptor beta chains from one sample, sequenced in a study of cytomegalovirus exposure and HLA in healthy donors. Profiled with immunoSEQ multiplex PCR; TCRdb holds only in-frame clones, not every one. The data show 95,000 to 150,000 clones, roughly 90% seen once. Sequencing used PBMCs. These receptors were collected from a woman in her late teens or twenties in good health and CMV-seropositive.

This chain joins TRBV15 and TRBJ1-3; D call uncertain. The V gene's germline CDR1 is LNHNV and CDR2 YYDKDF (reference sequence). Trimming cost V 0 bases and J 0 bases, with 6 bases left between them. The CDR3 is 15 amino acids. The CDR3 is CATSREQNSGNTIYF. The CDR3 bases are TGTGCCACCAGCAGAGAACAGAACTCTGGAAACACCATATATTTT.

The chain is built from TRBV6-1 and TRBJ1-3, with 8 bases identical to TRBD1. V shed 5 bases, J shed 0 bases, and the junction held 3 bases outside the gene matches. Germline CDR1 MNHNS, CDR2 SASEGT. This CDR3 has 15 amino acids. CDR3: CASSRGQDSGNTIYF. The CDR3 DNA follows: TGTGCCAGCAGTCGGGGACAGGACTCTGGAAACACCATATATTTT.

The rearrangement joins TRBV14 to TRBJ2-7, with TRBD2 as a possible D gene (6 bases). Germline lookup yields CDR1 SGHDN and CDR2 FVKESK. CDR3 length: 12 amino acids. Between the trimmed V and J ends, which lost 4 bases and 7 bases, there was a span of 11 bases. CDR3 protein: CASSRPGREQYF. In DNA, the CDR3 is TGTGCCAGCAGCCGACCGGGGAGGGAGCAGTACTTC.

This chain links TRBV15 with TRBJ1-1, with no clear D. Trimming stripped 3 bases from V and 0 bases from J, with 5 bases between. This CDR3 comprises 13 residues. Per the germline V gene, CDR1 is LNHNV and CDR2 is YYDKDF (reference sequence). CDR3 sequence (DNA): TGTGCCACCAGCAGTCAGATGAACACTGAAGCTTTCTTT. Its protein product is CATSSQMNTEAFF.

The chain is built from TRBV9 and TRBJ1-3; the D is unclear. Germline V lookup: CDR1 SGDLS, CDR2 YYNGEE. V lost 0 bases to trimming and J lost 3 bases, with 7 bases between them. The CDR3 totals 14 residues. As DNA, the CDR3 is TGTGCCAGCAGCGTAGAGGAGGATGGAAACACCATATATTTT. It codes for CASSVEEDGNTIYF.

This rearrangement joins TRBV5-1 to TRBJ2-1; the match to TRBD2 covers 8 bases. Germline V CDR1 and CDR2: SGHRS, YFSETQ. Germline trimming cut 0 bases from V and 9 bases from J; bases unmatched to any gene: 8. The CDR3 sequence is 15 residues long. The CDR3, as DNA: TGCGCCAGCAGCTTGGTTAGCGGGATAAGCCGTGAGCAGTTCTTC. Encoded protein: CASSLVSGISREQFF.

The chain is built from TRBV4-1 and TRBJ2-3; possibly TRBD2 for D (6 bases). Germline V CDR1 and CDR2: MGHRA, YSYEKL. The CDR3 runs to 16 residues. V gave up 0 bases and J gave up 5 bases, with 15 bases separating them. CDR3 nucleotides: TGCGCCAGCAGCCAAGATGGCAGCGGGCGAAAAGATACGCAGTATTTT. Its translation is CASSQDGSGRKDTQYF.

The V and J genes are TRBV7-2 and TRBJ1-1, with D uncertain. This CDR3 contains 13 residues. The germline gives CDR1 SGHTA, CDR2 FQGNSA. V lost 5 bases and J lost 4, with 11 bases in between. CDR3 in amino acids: CASSPSLSTEAFF. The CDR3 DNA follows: TGTGCCAGCAGCCCGTCACTCTCCACTGAAGCTTTCTTT. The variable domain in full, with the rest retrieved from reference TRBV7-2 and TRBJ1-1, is GAGVSQSPSNKVTEKGKDVELRCDPISGHTALYWYRQSLGQGLEFLIYFQGNSAPDKSGLPSDRFSAERTGGSVSTLTIQRTQQEDSAVYLCASSPSLSTEAFFGQGTRLTVV.

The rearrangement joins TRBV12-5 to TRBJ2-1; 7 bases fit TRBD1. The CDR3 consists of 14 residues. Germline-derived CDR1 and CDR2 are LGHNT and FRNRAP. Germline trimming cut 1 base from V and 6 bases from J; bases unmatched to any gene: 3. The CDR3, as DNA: TGTGCTAGTGGTTTGGGGACAGGAAGCAATGAGCAGTTCTTC. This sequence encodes CASGLGTGSNEQFF. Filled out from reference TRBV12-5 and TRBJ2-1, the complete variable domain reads DARVTQTPRHKVTEMGQEVTMRCQPILGHNTVFWYRQTMMQGLELLAYFRNRAPLDDSGMPKDRFSAEMPDATLATLKIQPSEPRDSAVYFCASGLGTGSNEQFFGPGTRLTVL.

CDR3 region: CASSLDPGVTDTQYF. The CDR3 DNA sequence: TGCGCCAGCAGCTTGGACCCGGGAGTTACAGATACGCAGTATTTT. The chain employs TRBV5-1 and TRBJ2-3, with D possibly matching TRBD2 (6 bases). Trimming shortened V by 0 bases and J by 3 bases, and 11 bases separated the two germline ends. The germline CDR1 and CDR2 sequences are SGHRS and YFSETQ. This CDR3 region has 15 residues.

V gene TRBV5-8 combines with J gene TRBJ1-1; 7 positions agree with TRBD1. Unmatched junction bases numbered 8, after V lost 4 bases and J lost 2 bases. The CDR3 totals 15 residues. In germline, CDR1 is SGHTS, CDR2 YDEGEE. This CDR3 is CASSGGTVFNTEAFF. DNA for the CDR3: TGTGCCAGCAGCGGAGGGACAGTCTTCAACACTGAAGCTTTCTTT.

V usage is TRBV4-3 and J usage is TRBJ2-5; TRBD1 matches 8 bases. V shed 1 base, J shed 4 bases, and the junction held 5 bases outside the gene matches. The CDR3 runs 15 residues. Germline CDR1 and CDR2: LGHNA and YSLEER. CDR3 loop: CASSQGARGRETQYF. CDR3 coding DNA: TGCGCCAGCAGCCAAGGCGCCAGGGGGCGAGAGACCCAGTACTTC.

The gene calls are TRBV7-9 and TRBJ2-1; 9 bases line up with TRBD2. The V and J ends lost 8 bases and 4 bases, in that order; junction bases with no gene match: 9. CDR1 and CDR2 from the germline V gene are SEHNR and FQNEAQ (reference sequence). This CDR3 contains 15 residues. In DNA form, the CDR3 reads TGTGCCAGCGGACCTACTCTAGCGGGGTACAATGAGCAGTTCTTC. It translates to CASGPTLAGYNEQFF. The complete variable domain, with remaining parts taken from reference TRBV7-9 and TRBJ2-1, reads DTGVSQNPRHKITKRGQNVTFRCDPISEHNRLYWYRQTLGQGPEFLTYFQNEAQLEKSRLLSDRFSAERPKGSFSTLEIQRTEQGDSAMYLCASGPTLAGYNEQFFGPGTRLTVL.